This is a list of T cell receptor beta chains from one sample in a study of memory CD4+ T cells and cytomegalovirus serostatus. Repertoires were generated with immunoSEQ multiplex PCR, while TCRdb's copy carries only in-frame clones and drops some. The sample carries around 99,000 clones, about 80% recorded once. The specimen was memory CD4+ T cells from blood. All receptors come from an adult in good health and CMV-seropositive. Each CDR3 is given with its conserved first and last residue. The order of the fields is V gene, J gene, clone size, D gene, CDR3 protein, CDR3 DNA. D genes are given only for firm matches. Some rows mark clone size as missing; the rest say once, few, many or name a class of expanded clone.

TRBV5-1	TRBJ2-3	NA	TRBD2	CASSPGAGGRTDTQYF	TGCGCCAGCAGCCCCGGAGCGGGAGGGCGCACAGATACGCAGTATTTT
TRBV27	TRBJ1-6	NA	TRBD1	CASSDRGVGSPLHF	TGTGCCAGCAGTGACAGGGGTGTGGGATCACCCCTCCACTTT
TRBV5-1	TRBJ2-7	NA	NA	CASSLAGSSYEQYF	TGCGCCAGCAGCTTAGCGGGTTCCTCCTACGAGCAGTACTTC
TRBV30	TRBJ1-4	NA	NA	CACGFGGDEKLFF	TGTGCCTGCGGTTTCGGGGGGGATGAAAAACTGTTTTTT
TRBV6-1	TRBJ1-4	NA	NA	CASSEHQGTNEKLFF	TGTGCCAGCAGTGAACATCAGGGAACTAATGAAAAACTGTTTTTT
TRBV6-5	TRBJ2-3	NA	TRBD2	CASRTPSGRGNTQYF	TGTGCCAGCAGAACCCCTAGCGGCCGAGGCAATACGCAGTATTTT
TRBV7-2	TRBJ1-2	NA	NA	CASSLDSTDPGYTF	TGTGCCAGCAGCTTAGATAGCACAGACCCAGGCTACACCTTC
TRBV28	TRBJ2-5	NA	TRBD2	CASSRQGLAETQYF	TGTGCCAGCAGTAGACAGGGACTAGCAGAGACCCAGTACTTC
TRBV5-1	TRBJ1-4	NA	TRBD1	CASRARQGVRTNEKLFF	TGCGCCAGCAGGGCCCGACAGGGGGTGAGGACTAATGAAAAACTGTTTTTT
TRBV14	TRBJ1-2	NA	TRBD1	CASSPPGQLHSFYTF	TGTGCCAGCAGCCCTCCGGGACAGCTCCATTCGTTCTACACCTTC
TRBV6-1	TRBJ2-5	once	NA	CASSEEGRGWETQYF	TGTGCCAGCAGTGAAGAAGGCAGAGGTTGGGAGACCCAGTACTTC
TRBV5-1	TRBJ2-6	NA	NA	CASSPLGSFANSGANVLTF	TGCGCCAGCAGCCCATTGGGCAGCTTCGCGAACTCTGGGGCCAACGTCCTGACTTTC
TRBV11-2	TRBJ1-1	NA	TRBD1	CASSPGGTGELAFF	TGTGCCAGCAGCCCCGGGGGGACAGGGGAATTAGCTTTCTTT
TRBV5-1	TRBJ2-5	NA	NA	CASSLQGETQYF	TGCGCCAGCAGCTTGCAGGGGGAGACCCAGTACTTC
TRBV7-3	TRBJ2-7	NA	TRBD1	CASSRSTGGSYEQYF	TGTGCCAGCAGCCGATCGACAGGGGGATCCTACGAGCAGTACTTC
TRBV7-6	TRBJ2-5	NA	NA	CASSLGVRGLSGETQYF	TGTGCCAGCAGCTTAGGGGTTCGGGGACTCAGTGGCGAGACCCAGTACTTC
TRBV28	TRBJ2-1	NA	TRBD1	CASSLSGQGRYNEQFF	TGTGCCAGCAGTCTTTCGGGACAGGGAAGGTACAATGAGCAGTTCTTC
TRBV7-2	TRBJ1-4	NA	TRBD1	CASSKDRGTEKLFF	TGTGCCAGCAGCAAAGACAGGGGTACTGAAAAACTGTTTTTT
TRBV28	TRBJ2-1	NA	TRBD2	CASSLLAENEQFF	TGTGCCAGCAGTTTACTAGCGGAGAATGAGCAGTTCTTC
TRBV5-1	TRBJ2-7	few	TRBD1	CASSFGTGRYEQYF	TGCGCCAGCAGCTTCGGGACAGGGAGGTACGAGCAGTACTTC
TRBV18	TRBJ1-3	NA	NA	CASSETDSGNTIYF	TGTGCCAGCTCTGAGACGGACTCTGGAAACACCATATATTTT
TRBV6-5	TRBJ2-7	NA	NA	CATRTGGIYEQYF	TGTGCCACCCGGACGGGGGGCATTTACGAGCAGTACTTC
TRBV14	TRBJ1-3	NA	NA	CASSQDRWQGNTIYF	TGTGCCAGCAGCCAAGATCGGTGGCAGGGAAACACCATATATTTT
TRBV19	TRBJ2-7	NA	TRBD2	CASSIDGLAGASYEQYF	TGTGCCAGTAGTATAGATGGACTAGCGGGAGCCTCCTACGAGCAGTACTTC
TRBV5-4	TRBJ2-6	NA	TRBD1	CASSFKGAGANVLTF	TGTGCCAGCAGCTTCAAGGGGGCCGGGGCCAACGTCCTGACTTTC
TRBV7-2	TRBJ2-1	NA	TRBD2	CASSPLGLAGESYNEQFF	TGTGCCAGCAGCCCCCTGGGACTAGCGGGAGAATCATACAATGAGCAGTTCTTC
TRBV27	TRBJ2-1	NA	NA	CASSFRDPIPTYNEQFF	TGTGCCAGCAGTTTCCGGGACCCTATCCCTACCTACAATGAGCAGTTCTTC
TRBV5-5	TRBJ2-3	NA	NA	CASSLGRGLGTDTQYF	TGTGCCAGCAGCTTGGGCAGGGGATTAGGCACAGATACGCAGTATTTT
TRBV19	TRBJ2-7	NA	NA	CATSPFPSGGEQYF	TGTGCCACCTCCCCCTTTCCCTCTGGTGGCGAGCAGTACTTC
TRBV6-6	TRBJ2-3	NA	TRBD2	CASSQNRAGGDTQYF	TGTGCCAGCAGCCAGAACAGGGCGGGAGGGGATACGCAGTATTTT
TRBV5-1	TRBJ2-5	NA	NA	CASSRRYQETQYF	TGCGCCAGCAGTCGAAGGTACCAAGAGACCCAGTACTTC
TRBV9	TRBJ1-4	NA	NA	CASSVDGYGEKLFF	TGTGCCAGCAGCGTAGATGGTTACGGTGAAAAACTGTTTTTT
TRBV9	TRBJ2-7	NA	NA	CASSVTPGDQSYEQYF	TGTGCCAGCAGCGTGACCCCCGGGGACCAATCCTACGAGCAGTACTTC
TRBV4-1	TRBJ1-1	NA	NA	CASSQSPLPGNTEAFF	TGCGCCAGCAGCCAAAGTCCCCTGCCGGGCAACACTGAAGCTTTCTTT
TRBV2	TRBJ2-7	NA	TRBD1	CASSVYLGTGLYEQYF	TGTGCCAGCAGTGTGTATCTCGGGACAGGCCTCTACGAGCAGTACTTC
TRBV5-4	TRBJ1-5	NA	TRBD1	CASSLDRDQPQHF	TGTGCCAGCAGCTTAGACAGGGATCAGCCCCAGCATTTT
TRBV4-3	TRBJ1-2	NA	TRBD1	CASSQDKGQGAGSYYGYTF	TGCGCCAGCAGCCAAGATAAGGGACAGGGGGCAGGAAGTTACTATGGCTACACCTTC
TRBV5-6	TRBJ2-5	NA	NA	CASSLTGTYQETQYF	TGTGCCAGCAGCTTAACAGGGACGTACCAAGAGACCCAGTACTTC
TRBV18	TRBJ2-1	NA	NA	CASSPAVVTDNEQFF	TGTGCCAGCTCACCAGCGGTAGTAACTGACAATGAGCAGTTCTTC
TRBV6-5	TRBJ1-1	NA	TRBD1	CASSRDRVRNTEAFF	TGTGCCAGCAGCCGGGACAGGGTAAGGAACACTGAAGCTTTCTTT
TRBV2	TRBJ1-3	NA	TRBD1	CASRWGTGYGGNTIYF	TGTGCCAGCAGGTGGGGGACAGGGTATGGTGGAAACACCATATATTTT
TRBV5-4	TRBJ2-4	NA	NA	CASSLGGGSENIQYF	TGTGCCAGCAGCTTGGGGGGTGGGTCGGAAAACATTCAGTACTTC
TRBV4-1	TRBJ2-5	NA	NA	CASSQDQGGRETQYF	TGCGCCAGCAGCCAAGATCAAGGCGGCAGAGAGACCCAGTACTTC
TRBV6-1	TRBJ1-6	NA	NA	CASNGEGYNSPLHF	TGTGCCAGCAATGGGGAAGGCTATAATTCACCCCTCCACTTT
TRBV28	TRBJ2-4	NA	NA	CASSYGGQGGYIQYF	TGTGCCAGCTCCTATGGAGGGCAGGGCGGGTACATTCAGTACTTC
TRBV15	TRBJ2-1	NA	TRBD2	CATSRDITSGRRNNEQFF	TGTGCCACCAGCAGAGATATAACTAGCGGGAGGAGGAACAATGAGCAGTTCTTC
TRBV18	TRBJ2-7	NA	NA	CASSLTRVEQYF	TGTGCCAGCTCACTAACGAGGGTCGAGCAGTACTTC
TRBV28	TRBJ2-4	once	TRBD1	CASSRRQGGDIQYF	TGTGCCAGCAGTCGCCGACAGGGGGGAGACATTCAGTACTTC
TRBV9	TRBJ1-4	NA	NA	CASSVQGTNEKLFF	TGTGCCAGCAGCGTACAGGGAACTAATGAAAAACTGTTTTTT
TRBV5-6	TRBJ2-1	NA	NA	CASSLVRVSYNEQFF	TGTGCCAGCAGCTTGGTCCGGGTTTCCTACAATGAGCAGTTCTTC
TRBV4-2	TRBJ2-7	NA	NA	CASSQDGSYEQYF	TGTGCCAGCAGCCAAGACGGGTCCTACGAGCAGTACTTC
TRBV27	TRBJ2-3	NA	TRBD2	CASSLFGLASSSTDTQYF	TGTGCCAGCAGTTTATTCGGACTAGCGTCCTCTAGCACAGATACGCAGTATTTT
TRBV28	TRBJ2-3	NA	NA	CASSSRGSGDTQYF	TGTGCCAGCAGTTCTAGGGGATCGGGAGATACGCAGTATTTT
TRBV27	TRBJ2-2	NA	NA	CASSLSRDHTGELFF	TGTGCCAGCAGTTTATCCAGGGACCACACCGGGGAGCTGTTTTTT
TRBV9	TRBJ1-1	NA	NA	CASSLFIGEAFF	TGTGCCAGCAGCTTATTTATCGGGGAAGCTTTCTTT
TRBV9	TRBJ1-4	NA	TRBD1	CASSVLDRGEKLFF	TGTGCCAGCAGCGTTCTGGACAGGGGCGAAAAACTGTTTTTT
TRBV10-3	TRBJ2-3	NA	TRBD2	CAIRGAGGVADTQYF	TGTGCCATCAGGGGGGCGGGAGGAGTCGCAGATACGCAGTATTTT
TRBV6-1	TRBJ1-1	NA	NA	CASSWVRKNTEAFF	TGTGCCAGCAGTTGGGTCAGGAAGAACACTGAAGCTTTCTTT
TRBV11-1	TRBJ2-7	NA	TRBD2	CASSLYSVWEGEQYF	TGTGCCAGCAGCCTCTACAGTGTTTGGGAGGGCGAGCAGTACTTC
TRBV7-2	TRBJ2-4	NA	TRBD2	CASSLASGTGGFQNIQYF	TGTGCCAGCAGCTTGGCTAGCGGCACGGGGGGGTTTCAAAACATTCAGTACTTC